This T cell receptor (beta chain) emerged from a study of blood T cell repertoires in COVID-19. The wider study: The samples span acute and convalescent COVID-19 from the United States, Italy and Spain. T cells, B-cell-depleted T cells, or PBMCs provided the cDNA or gDNA that served as material.

Methods used by the authors: Reference gene primer amplification gave nucleated cell count estimates. Clones were sequenced by immunoSEQ multiplex PCR, and TCRdb holds only the in-frame ones, with some missing. The DNA was the basis for D and trimming; V, J and clone size are from that table. The table lists some 220,000 clones, 80% to 85% of them singletons, with about 2.9% in the top ten. The CDR3 consists of 13 residues. V was shortened by 3 bases and J by 4 bases, with 9 bases between the two germline ends. CDR1 and CDR2 (germline): MDHEN, SYDVKM. The source material was peripheral blood. The chain links TRBV28 to TRBJ1-1, with D possibly being TRBD1 (6 bases). The receptor was derived from a woman younger than 45 who had recovered from COVID-19. CDR3 loop: CASSFSRGTEAFF. The CDR3 coding sequence is TGTGCCAGCAGTTTCTCCAGGGGCACTGAAGCTTTCTTT.